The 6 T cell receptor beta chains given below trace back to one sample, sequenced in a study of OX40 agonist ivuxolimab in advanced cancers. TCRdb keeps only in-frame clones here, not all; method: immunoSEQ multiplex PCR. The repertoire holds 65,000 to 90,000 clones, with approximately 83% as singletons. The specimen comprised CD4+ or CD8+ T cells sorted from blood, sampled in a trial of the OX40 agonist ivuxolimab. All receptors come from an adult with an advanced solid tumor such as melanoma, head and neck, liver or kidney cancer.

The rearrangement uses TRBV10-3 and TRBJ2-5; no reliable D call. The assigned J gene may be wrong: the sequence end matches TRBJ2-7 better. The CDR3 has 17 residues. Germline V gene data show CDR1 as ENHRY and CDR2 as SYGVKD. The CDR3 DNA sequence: TGTGCCATCAGTGAGTCGGTTGGAGCTTCTACTGCCTACGAGCAGTACTTC. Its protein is CAISESVGASTAYEQYF.

CDR3 DNA: TGTGCCAGCAGCTTAGGGTCCGGGAACTATGGCTACACCTTC. Translation: CASSLGSGNYGYTF. The J gene is TRBJ1-2, the V gene TRBV11-2; D unclear. With 1 base removed from V and 2 bases from J, the gap between germline ends came to 8 bases. Germline CDR1 SGHAT, CDR2 FQNNGV. The CDR3 consists of 14 residues.

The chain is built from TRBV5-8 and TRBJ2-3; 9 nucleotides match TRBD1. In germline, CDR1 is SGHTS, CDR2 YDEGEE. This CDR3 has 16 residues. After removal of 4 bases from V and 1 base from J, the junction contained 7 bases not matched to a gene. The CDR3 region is CASSLGGQGGTDTQYF. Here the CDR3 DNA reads TGTGCCAGCAGCCTAGGGGGACAGGGAGGCACAGATACGCAGTATTTT.

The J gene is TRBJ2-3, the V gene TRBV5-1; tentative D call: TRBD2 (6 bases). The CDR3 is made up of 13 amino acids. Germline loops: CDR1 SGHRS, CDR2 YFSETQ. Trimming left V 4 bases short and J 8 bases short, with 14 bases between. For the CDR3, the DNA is TGCGCCAGCAGCCAGCGGATGGGGGGTACGCAGTATTTT. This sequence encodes CASSQRMGGTQYF.

The CDR3 reads CASSPDRTSYNEQFF. Written as DNA, the CDR3 is TGTGCCAGTAGTCCAGACAGGACCTCCTACAATGAGCAGTTCTTC. The rearrangement joins TRBV19 to TRBJ2-1; TRBD1 is a possible D gene (6 bases). The CDR3 runs 15 residues. V shed 5 bases and J shed 0 bases, with 11 bases lying between them. CDR1 is LNHDA and CDR2 is SQIVND in the germline V gene (reference sequence).

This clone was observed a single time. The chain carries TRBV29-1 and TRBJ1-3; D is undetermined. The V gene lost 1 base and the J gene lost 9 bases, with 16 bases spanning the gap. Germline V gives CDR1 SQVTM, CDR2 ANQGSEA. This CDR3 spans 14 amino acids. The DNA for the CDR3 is TGCAGCGTTGAAGTCACCGAACCCCAAAGCACCATATATTTT. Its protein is CSVEVTEPQSTIYF.